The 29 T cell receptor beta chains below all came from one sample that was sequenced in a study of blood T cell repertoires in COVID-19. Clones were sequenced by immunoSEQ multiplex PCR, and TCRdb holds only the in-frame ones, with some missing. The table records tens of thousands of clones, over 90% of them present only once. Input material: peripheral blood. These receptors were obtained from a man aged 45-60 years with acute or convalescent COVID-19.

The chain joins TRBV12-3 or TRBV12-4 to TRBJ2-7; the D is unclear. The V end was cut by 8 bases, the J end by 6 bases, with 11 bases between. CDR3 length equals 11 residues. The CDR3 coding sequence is TGTGCCAGCCCCCCCTCTATCGAGCAGTACTTC. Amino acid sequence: CASPPSIEQYF.

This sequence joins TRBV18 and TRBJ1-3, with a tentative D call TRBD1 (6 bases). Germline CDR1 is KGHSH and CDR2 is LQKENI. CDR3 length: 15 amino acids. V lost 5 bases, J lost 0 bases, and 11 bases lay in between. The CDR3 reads CASSYRDDSGNTIYF. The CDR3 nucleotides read TGTGCCAGCTCATACAGGGATGACTCTGGAAACACCATATATTTT.

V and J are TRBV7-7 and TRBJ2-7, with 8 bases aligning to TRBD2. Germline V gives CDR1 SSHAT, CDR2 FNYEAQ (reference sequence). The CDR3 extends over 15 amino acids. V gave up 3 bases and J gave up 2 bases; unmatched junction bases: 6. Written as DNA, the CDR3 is TGTGCCAGCAGCTTGGATACTAGCGGTACCTACGAGCAGTACTTC. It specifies CASSLDTSGTYEQYF.

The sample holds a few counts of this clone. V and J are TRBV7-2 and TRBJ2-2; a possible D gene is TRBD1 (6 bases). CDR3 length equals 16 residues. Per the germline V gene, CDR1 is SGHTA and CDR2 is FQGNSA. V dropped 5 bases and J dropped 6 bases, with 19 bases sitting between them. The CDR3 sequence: CASSPAFSTGSGELFF. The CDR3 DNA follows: TGTGCCAGCAGCCCCGCCTTTAGTACAGGGTCCGGGGAGCTGTTTTTT.

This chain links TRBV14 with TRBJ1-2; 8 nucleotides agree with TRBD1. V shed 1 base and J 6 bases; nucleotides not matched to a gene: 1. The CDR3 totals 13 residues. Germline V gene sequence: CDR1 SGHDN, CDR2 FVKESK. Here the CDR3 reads CASSQGQGNGYTF. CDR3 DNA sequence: TGTGCCAGCAGCCAAGGACAGGGGAATGGCTACACCTTC.

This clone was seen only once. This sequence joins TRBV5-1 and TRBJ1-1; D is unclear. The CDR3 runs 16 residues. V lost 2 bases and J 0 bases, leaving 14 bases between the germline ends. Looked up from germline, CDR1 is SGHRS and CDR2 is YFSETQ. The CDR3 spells CASSFSPAGMNTEAFF. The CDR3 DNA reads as TGCGCCAGCAGCTTTTCCCCGGCGGGCATGAACACTGAAGCTTTCTTT.

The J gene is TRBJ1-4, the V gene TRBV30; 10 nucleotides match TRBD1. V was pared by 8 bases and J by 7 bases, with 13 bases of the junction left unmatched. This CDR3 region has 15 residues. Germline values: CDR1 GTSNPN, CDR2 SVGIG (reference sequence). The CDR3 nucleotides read TGTGCCGTCGGGACAGGGGACCCCATTAGTGAAAAACTGTTTTTT. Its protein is CAVGTGDPISEKLFF.

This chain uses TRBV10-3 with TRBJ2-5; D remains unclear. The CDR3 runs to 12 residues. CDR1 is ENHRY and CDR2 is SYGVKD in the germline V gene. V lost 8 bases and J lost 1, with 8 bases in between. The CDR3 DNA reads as TGTGCCATCGGGCAGCTCCAAGAGACCCAGTACTTC. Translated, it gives CAIGQLQETQYF.

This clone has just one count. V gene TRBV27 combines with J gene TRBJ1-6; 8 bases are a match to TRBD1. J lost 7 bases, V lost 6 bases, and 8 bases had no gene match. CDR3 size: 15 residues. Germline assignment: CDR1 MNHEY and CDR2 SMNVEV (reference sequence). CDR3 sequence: CASRTGQVRNSPLHF. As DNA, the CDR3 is TGTGCCAGCAGGACGGGACAGGTTCGGAATTCACCCCTCCACTTT.

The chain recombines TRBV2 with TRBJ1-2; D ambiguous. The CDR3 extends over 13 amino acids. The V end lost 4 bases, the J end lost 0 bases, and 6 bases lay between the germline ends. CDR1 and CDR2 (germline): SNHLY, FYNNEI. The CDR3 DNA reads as TGTGCCAGCAGTGGAGACTCTAACTATGGCTACACCTTC. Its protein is CASSGDSNYGYTF. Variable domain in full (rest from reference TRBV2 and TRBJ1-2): EPEVTQTPSHQVTQMGQEVILRCVPISNHLYFYWYRQILGQKVEFLVSFYNNEISEKSEIFDDQFSVERPDGSNFTLKIRSTKLEDSAMYFCASSGDSNYGYTFGSGTRLTVV.

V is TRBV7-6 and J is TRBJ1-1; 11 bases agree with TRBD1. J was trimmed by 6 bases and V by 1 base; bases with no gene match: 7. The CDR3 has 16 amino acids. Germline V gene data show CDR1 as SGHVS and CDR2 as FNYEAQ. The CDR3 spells CASSLGPRGQGAEAFF. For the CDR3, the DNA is TGTGCCAGCAGCTTAGGCCCGCGGGGACAGGGGGCTGAAGCTTTCTTT.

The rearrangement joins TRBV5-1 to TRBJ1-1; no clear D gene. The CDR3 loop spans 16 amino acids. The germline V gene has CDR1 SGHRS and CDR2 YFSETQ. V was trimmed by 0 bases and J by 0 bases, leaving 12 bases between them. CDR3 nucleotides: TGCGCCAGCAGCTTGGGTCGTACTACCCTGAACACTGAAGCTTTCTTT. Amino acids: CASSLGRTTLNTEAFF.

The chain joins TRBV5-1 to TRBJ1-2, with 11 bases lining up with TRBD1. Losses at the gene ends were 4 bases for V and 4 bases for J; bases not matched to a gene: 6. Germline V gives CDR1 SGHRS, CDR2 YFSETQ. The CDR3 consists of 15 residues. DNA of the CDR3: TGCGCCAGCAGCGCAGCCGGGACAGGGGGCTATGGCTACACCTTC. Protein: CASSAAGTGGYGYTF.

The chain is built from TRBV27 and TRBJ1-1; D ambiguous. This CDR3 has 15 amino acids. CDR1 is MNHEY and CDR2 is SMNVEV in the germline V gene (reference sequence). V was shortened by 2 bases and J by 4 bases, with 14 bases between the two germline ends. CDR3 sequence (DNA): TGTGCCAGCAGTTTAGGGTACAGTGCCGTCACTGAAGCTTTCTTT. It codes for CASSLGYSAVTEAFF.

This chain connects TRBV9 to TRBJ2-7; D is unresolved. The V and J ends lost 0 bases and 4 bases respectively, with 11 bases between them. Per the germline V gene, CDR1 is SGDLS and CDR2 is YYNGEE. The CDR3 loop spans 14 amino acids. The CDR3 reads CASSVAGSGYEQYF. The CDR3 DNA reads TGTGCCAGCAGCGTAGCCGGCTCCGGGTACGAGCAGTACTTC.

The DNA of the CDR3 is TGTGCCACCAGTGATCCAAGACAGGGGAATGGCTACACCTTC. Translated: CATSDPRQGNGYTF. The chain couples TRBV24-1 to TRBJ1-2; 8 bases are shared with TRBD1. This CDR3 has 14 residues. Germline trimming cut 3 bases from V and 6 bases from J; bases unmatched to any gene: 5. Germline V CDR1 and CDR2: KGHDR, SFDVKD.

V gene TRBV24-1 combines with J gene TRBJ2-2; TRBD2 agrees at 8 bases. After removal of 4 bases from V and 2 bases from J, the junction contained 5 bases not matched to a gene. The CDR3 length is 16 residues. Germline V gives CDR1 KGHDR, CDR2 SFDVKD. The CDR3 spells CATSDPGLGNTGELFF. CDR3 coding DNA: TGTGCCACCAGTGACCCGGGACTAGGTAACACCGGGGAGCTGTTTTTT.

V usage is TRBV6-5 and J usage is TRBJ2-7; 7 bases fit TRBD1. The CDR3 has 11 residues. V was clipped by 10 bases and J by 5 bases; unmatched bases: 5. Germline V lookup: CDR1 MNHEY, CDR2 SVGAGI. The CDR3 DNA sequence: TGTGCCAACCCCCAGGGGGACGAGCAGTACTTC. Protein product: CANPQGDEQYF.

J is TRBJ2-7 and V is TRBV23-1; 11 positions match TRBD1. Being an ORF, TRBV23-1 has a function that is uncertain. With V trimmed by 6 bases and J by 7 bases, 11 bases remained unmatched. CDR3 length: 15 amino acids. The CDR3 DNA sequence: TGCGCCAGCAGCCAACCGGGACAGGGGGTAAGTGAGCAGTACTTC. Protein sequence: CASSQPGQGVSEQYF.

The CDR3 region is CASTIGQGRGLAFF. The CDR3 region has the DNA TGTGCCAGCACGATAGGTCAAGGGAGGGGTTTGGCTTTCTTT. The chain combines TRBV6-5 with TRBJ1-1, with a possible D match to TRBD1 (5 bases). The CDR3 extends over 14 amino acids. Germline lookup yields CDR1 MNHEY and CDR2 SVGAGI. The ends were cut back, 7 bases at V and 11 bases at J, with 23 bases in the middle.

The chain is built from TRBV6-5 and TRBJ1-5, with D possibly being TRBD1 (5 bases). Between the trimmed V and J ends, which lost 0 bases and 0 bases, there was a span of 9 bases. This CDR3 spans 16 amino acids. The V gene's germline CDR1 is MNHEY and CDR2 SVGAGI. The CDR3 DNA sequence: TGTGCCAGCAGTTACTCGGAGGGGTATAGCAATCAGCCCCAGCATTTT. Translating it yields CASSYSEGYSNQPQHF.

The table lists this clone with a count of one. CDR3 nucleotide sequence: TGTGCCAGTAGTCCCTCGGGGGTGGGCAATCAGCCCCAGCATTTT. Amino acid sequence: CASSPSGVGNQPQHF. The V gene is TRBV19, the J gene TRBJ1-5, with D maybe TRBD1 (5 bases). Germline assignment: CDR1 LNHDA and CDR2 SQIVND (reference sequence). Trimming removed 5 bases from V and 2 bases from J, with 13 bases in between. This CDR3 contains 15 residues.

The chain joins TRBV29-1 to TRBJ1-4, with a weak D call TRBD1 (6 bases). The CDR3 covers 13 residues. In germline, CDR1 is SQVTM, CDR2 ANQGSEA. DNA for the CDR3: TGCAGTTACAGAAGGGGGACTAATGAAAAACTGTTTTTT. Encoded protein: CSYRRGTNEKLFF.

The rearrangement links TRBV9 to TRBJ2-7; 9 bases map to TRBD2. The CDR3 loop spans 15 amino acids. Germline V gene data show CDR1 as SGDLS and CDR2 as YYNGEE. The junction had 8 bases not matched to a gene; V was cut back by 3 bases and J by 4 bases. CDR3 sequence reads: CASSAEGLAGYEQYF. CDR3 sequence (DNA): TGTGCCAGCAGCGCCGAGGGGCTAGCGGGATACGAGCAGTACTTC.

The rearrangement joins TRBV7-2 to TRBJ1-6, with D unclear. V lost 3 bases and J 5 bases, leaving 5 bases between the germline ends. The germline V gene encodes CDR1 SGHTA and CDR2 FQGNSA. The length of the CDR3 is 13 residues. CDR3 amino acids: CASSFRDNSPLHF. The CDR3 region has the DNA TGTGCCAGCAGCTTCCGGGATAATTCACCCCTCCACTTT.

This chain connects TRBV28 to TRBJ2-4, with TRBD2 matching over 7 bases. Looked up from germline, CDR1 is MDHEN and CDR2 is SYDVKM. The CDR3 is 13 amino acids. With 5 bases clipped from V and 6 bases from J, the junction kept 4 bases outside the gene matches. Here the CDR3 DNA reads TGTGCCAGCAGTCCCTCGGGGGGAAACATTCAGTACTTC. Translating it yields CASSPSGGNIQYF.

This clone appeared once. CDR3: CASSLSPGGIGNTIYF. Written as DNA, the CDR3 is TGCGCCAGCAGCTTAAGCCCGGGGGGAATTGGAAACACCATATATTTT. The chain carries TRBV5-1 and TRBJ1-3, with a weak D call TRBD1 (5 bases). CDR3 length: 16 amino acids. Trimming cost V 2 bases and J 3 bases, with 15 bases left between them. In germline, CDR1 is SGHRS, CDR2 YFSETQ.

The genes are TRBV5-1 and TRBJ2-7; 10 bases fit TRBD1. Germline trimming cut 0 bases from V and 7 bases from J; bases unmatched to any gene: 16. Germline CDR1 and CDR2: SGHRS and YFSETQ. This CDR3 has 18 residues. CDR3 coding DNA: TGCGCCAGCAGCTTGGGTATCCGAGAGGGACAGGGGCCTCGGGAGCAGTACTTC. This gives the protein CASSLGIREGQGPREQYF.

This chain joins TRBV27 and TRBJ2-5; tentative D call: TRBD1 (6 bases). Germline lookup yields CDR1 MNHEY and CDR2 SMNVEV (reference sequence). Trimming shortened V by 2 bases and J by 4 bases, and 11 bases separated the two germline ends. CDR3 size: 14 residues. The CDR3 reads CASSLGQGRETQYF. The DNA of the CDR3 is TGTGCCAGCAGTTTAGGTCAGGGGAGAGAGACCCAGTACTTC.